This TCR beta chain was sequenced during a study of chemoradiotherapy in HPV16-positive cancers. Study at large: Candidate HPV-specific clones and shared TCR motifs came from a couple of HPV16-positive patients.

Germline V gene sequence: CDR1 LNHDA, CDR2 SQIVND (reference sequence). V gave up 5 bases and J gave up 7 bases; unmatched junction bases: 8. There are 15 residues in the CDR3. Libraries were prepared by immunoSEQ multiplex PCR; TCRdb keeps only in-frame clonotypes and omits some of them. The sample lists 7,000 to 7,500 clones, approximately 85% occurring once. The TCR was taken from a human donor with HPV-associated anogenital cancer. This chain uses TRBV19 with TRBJ2-1; TRBD2 matches at 10 bases. This material consisted of tumor tissue, taken from a patient who underwent chemoradiotherapy. CDR3 residues: CASSLTGTSANEQFF. The CDR3 coding sequence is TGTGCCAGTAGTTTGACCGGGACTAGCGCTAATGAGCAGTTCTTC.